Listed here are 21 T cell receptor beta chains from one sample, sequenced in a study of T cell repertoires in cytomegalovirus infection. MiXCR, applied by TCRdb to the reads, yields one record per CDR3 protein. The profile covers tens of thousands of distinct CDR3 sequences, with around 3.5% appearing a single time and over 4.5% taken by the ten largest. The sequenced sample consisted of PBMCs. The source of these receptors is a human donor in good health (CMV status not recorded). Some clones in this sample may be carry-over from other donors' samples.

Ten or more counts support this clonotype. The chain combines TRBV28 with TRBJ2-7; 7 bases match TRBD2. The V gene end was trimmed by 5 bases and the J gene end by 0 bases; junction bases not matched to a gene: 7. The CDR3 extends over 15 amino acids. CDR1 and CDR2 (germline): MDHEN, SYDVKM. CDR3 bases: TGTGCCAGCAGTCCCGCGGGGGTCCTCTCCTACGAGCAGTACTTC. It yields the protein CASSPAGVLSYEQYF. The entire variable domain, with the rest obtained from reference TRBV28 and TRBJ2-7, is as follows: DVKVTQSSRYLVKRTGEKVFLECVQDMDHENMFWYRQDPGLGLRLIYFSYDVKMKEKGDIPEGYSVSREKKERFSLILESASTNQTSMYLCASSPAGVLSYEQYFGPGTRLTVT.

The table lists this clonotype with many counts. This chain connects TRBV10-3 to TRBJ1-4; 7 bases are a match to TRBD1. The CDR3 consists of 14 residues. Unmatched junction bases numbered 8, after V lost 8 bases and J lost 5 bases. Germline CDR1 and CDR2: ENHRY and SYGVKD. In DNA form, the CDR3 reads TGTGCCATCCGAGCCGGGACAGAAAATGAAAAACTGTTTTTT. Residues: CAIRAGTENEKLFF.

This clonotype occurred many times. This rearrangement joins TRBV5-6 to TRBJ1-2, with TRBD1 as a possible D gene (5 bases). V was pared by 0 bases and J by 8 bases, with 14 bases between. In germline, CDR1 is SGHDT, CDR2 YYEEEE. The CDR3 consists of 14 residues. This CDR3 is CASSLVAGINGYTF. The CDR3 nucleotides are TGTGCCAGCAGCTTGGTGGCAGGGATCAACGGCTACACCTTC.

This clonotype was counted ten times or more. The genes are TRBV4-3 and TRBJ1-3; D not resolved. Trimming shortened V by 0 bases and J by 3 bases, and 12 bases separated the two germline ends. The CDR3 spans 16 residues. Germline loops: CDR1 LGHNA, CDR2 YSLEER. CDR3 bases: TGCGCCAGCAGCCAAGATAGCTCGTTGGGTGGAAACACCATATATTTT. Translated: CASSQDSSLGGNTIYF.

This clonotype was detected many times. J is TRBJ1-1 and V is TRBV11-2, with D possibly matching TRBD1 (5 bases). The germline CDR1 and CDR2 sequences are SGHAT and FQNNGV. This CDR3 comprises 16 residues. Trimming took off 1 base at V and 1 base at J, with 13 bases between the two ends. CDR3 loop: CASSLVGAGGNTEAFF. CDR3 DNA: TGTGCCAGCAGCTTAGTCGGGGCGGGCGGGAACACTGAAGCTTTCTTT.

This clonotype was found many times. The J gene is TRBJ1-2, the V gene TRBV12-3 or TRBV12-4; D possibly corresponds to TRBD1 (6 bases). The CDR3 covers 12 residues. The ends were cut back, 6 bases at V and 8 bases at J, with 13 bases in the middle. The CDR3 sequence is CASSRQGRGYTF. The CDR3 DNA reads as TGTGCCAGCAGCCGTCAGGGGAGAGGCTACACCTTC.

In this sample, this clonotype turned up many times. The chain links TRBV19 to TRBJ1-1, with 9 bases identical to TRBD1. Looked up from germline, CDR1 is LNHDA and CDR2 is SQIVND (reference sequence). The junction had 9 bases not matched to a gene; V was cut back by 6 bases and J by 4 bases. CDR3 length: 15 residues. Here the CDR3 reads CASRIPGTGTTEAFF. DNA of the CDR3: TGTGCCAGTAGAATTCCCGGGACAGGGACCACTGAAGCTTTCTTT.

This clonotype was seen repeatedly, ten times or more. The gene calls are TRBV7-4 and TRBJ1-5; possible D gene TRBD1, 5 bases. This CDR3 region has 17 residues. Germline values: CDR1 SGHVT, CDR2 SQSDAQ. The V end was cut by 4 bases, the J end by 3 bases, with 19 bases between. CDR3 DNA sequence: TGTGCCAGCAGCTCCCCTGCGGGGACTTCGATCAATCAGCCCCAGCATTTT. Residues: CASSSPAGTSINQPQHF.

At least ten counts were recorded for this clonotype. The rearrangement joins TRBV20-1 to TRBJ2-1, with TRBD1 matching over 7 bases. The CDR3 is made up of 15 amino acids. From germline, CDR1 is DFQATT and CDR2 SNEGSKA (reference sequence). V was clipped by 6 bases and J by 4 bases; unmatched bases: 12. CDR3 sequence (DNA): TGCAGTGCCCAGTCCTCCGGGACAGCGTACAATGAGCAGTTCTTC. Its translation is CSAQSSGTAYNEQFF.

This clonotype was picked up many times. V and J are TRBV27 and TRBJ1-1; TRBD1 aligns across 7 bases. Per the germline V gene, CDR1 is MNHEY and CDR2 is SMNVEV (reference sequence). The CDR3 spans 13 residues. J lost 10 bases, V lost 7 bases, and 12 bases had no gene match. CDR3: CASKSTGLGRAFF. The CDR3 DNA is TGTGCCAGCAAATCGACAGGGTTAGGGCGAGCTTTCTTT.

This clonotype was counted ten times or more. The CDR3 reads CASSPKRRDTLKPVAFF. The CDR3 coding sequence is TGCGCCAGCAGCCCCAAAAGGCGGGATACACTAAAACCTGTCGCTTTCTTT. The V and J genes are TRBV4-1 and TRBJ1-1; D is unclear. CDR1 is MGHRA, CDR2 YSYEKL, per germline. Deletions cut 4 bases from V and 11 bases from J, with 29 bases between. The CDR3 has 17 residues.

In this sample, this clonotype turned up many times. The CDR3 nucleotides are TGCGCCAGCAGCCAAGAAACTAGCGGGGTATACGAGCAGTACTTC. Residues: CASSQETSGVYEQYF. J is TRBJ2-7 and V is TRBV4-3, with 10 positions matching TRBD2. V was pared by 0 bases and J by 4 bases, with 3 bases of the junction left unmatched. The germline V gene encodes CDR1 LGHNA and CDR2 YSLEER. The CDR3 consists of 15 residues.

The sample holds many counts of this clonotype. CDR3 in DNA: TGTGCCAGCAGCCACCTTTCGAGTGGCAATCAGCCCCAGCATTTT. Protein sequence: CASSHLSSGNQPQHF. The chain is built from TRBV7-9 and TRBJ1-5; D not certain. V lost 5 bases, J lost 2 bases, and 13 bases lay in between. Germline V gives CDR1 SEHNR, CDR2 FQNEAQ (reference sequence). This CDR3 contains 15 residues.

In its sample, this clonotype was seen many times. The CDR3 region has the DNA TGTGCCATCAGTGCCAGACTAAGCGGGGGGGCCTCCAATGAGCAGTTCTTC. The encoded protein is CAISARLSGGASNEQFF. This chain uses TRBV10-3 with TRBJ2-1; 10 nucleotides align to TRBD2. Trimming cost V 4 bases and J 6 bases; bases outside gene matches: 12. Germline CDR1 ENHRY, CDR2 SYGVKD. CDR3 length equals 17 residues.

This clonotype came up many times. The chain uses TRBV20-1 and TRBJ2-4, with D maybe TRBD2 (6 bases). The CDR3 is 17 residues long. V dropped 5 bases and J dropped 0 bases, with 20 bases sitting between them. Germline CDR1 reads DFQATT; CDR2 reads SNEGSKA (reference sequence). This CDR3 reads CSAVSVRGGVAKNIQYF. Here the CDR3 DNA reads TGCAGTGCTGTTAGTGTGAGAGGCGGGGTAGCCAAAAACATTCAGTACTTC.

This clonotype was seen ten or more times. The V call is TRBV7-2, the J call TRBJ1-1, with no clear D. Trimming stripped 6 bases from V and 4 bases from J, with 12 bases between. This CDR3 spans 13 amino acids. Germline V gene data show CDR1 as SGHTA and CDR2 as FQGNSA. The CDR3 loop is CASSSNGGTEAFF. DNA for the CDR3: TGTGCCAGCAGTTCTAACGGTGGCACTGAAGCTTTCTTT.

This clonotype has at least ten counts. This rearrangement joins TRBV7-2 to TRBJ1-5; TRBD1 agrees at 9 bases. This CDR3 has 14 residues. With V trimmed by 5 bases and J by 5 bases, 4 bases remained unmatched. From germline, CDR1 is SGHTA and CDR2 FQGNSA. As DNA, the CDR3 is TGTGCCAGCAGCACAAGACAGGGGGATCAGCCCCAGCATTTT. It yields the protein CASSTRQGDQPQHF. Complete variable domain (other parts from reference TRBV7-2 and TRBJ1-5): GAGVSQSPSNKVTEKGKDVELRCDPISGHTALYWYRQSLGQGLEFLIYFQGNSAPDKSGLPSDRFSAERTGGSVSTLTIQRTQQEDSAVYLCASSTRQGDQPQHFGDGTRLSIL.

The table lists this clonotype with many counts. The chain is built from TRBV7-2 and TRBJ1-2; tentative D call: TRBD1 (6 bases). V was pared by 7 bases and J by 4 bases, with 16 bases between. CDR3 length: 14 amino acids. Germline V gene lookup returns CDR1 SGHTA and CDR2 FQGNSA. For the CDR3, the DNA is TGTGCCAGCAACATACAGGGACCGGGCTATGGCTACACCTTC. It codes for CASNIQGPGYGYTF.

This clonotype was detected many times. The chain uses TRBV6-2 or TRBV6-3 and TRBJ1-1, with D maybe TRBD1 (6 bases). Trimming took 6 bases from V and 1 from J, leaving 15 bases between them. Germline CDR1 and CDR2: MNHEY and SVGEGT. The CDR3 covers 15 residues. The CDR3 sequence is CASRTTRGANTEAFF. The CDR3 DNA follows: TGTGCCAGCAGGACTACACGGGGGGCGAACACTGAAGCTTTCTTT.

This clonotype has at least ten counts. The CDR3 DNA sequence: TGTGCCAGCAGCTCTTCGACACCCCAAGAGACCCAGTACTTC. As protein: CASSSSTPQETQYF. This rearrangement joins TRBV7-6 to TRBJ2-5; D not certain. The CDR3 extends over 14 amino acids. Per germline, CDR1 SGHVS and CDR2 FNYEAQ. V dropped 4 bases and J dropped 1 base, with 10 bases sitting between them.

This clonotype was seen ten or more times. V usage is TRBV7-2 and J usage is TRBJ2-5; D unclear. The CDR3 has 11 amino acids. V lost 5 bases and J 5 bases, leaving 6 bases between the germline ends. Germline CDR1 SGHTA, CDR2 FQGNSA. CDR3 nucleotides: TGTGCCAGCAGCCTCGATGAGACCCAGTACTTC. Translation gives CASSLDETQYF.